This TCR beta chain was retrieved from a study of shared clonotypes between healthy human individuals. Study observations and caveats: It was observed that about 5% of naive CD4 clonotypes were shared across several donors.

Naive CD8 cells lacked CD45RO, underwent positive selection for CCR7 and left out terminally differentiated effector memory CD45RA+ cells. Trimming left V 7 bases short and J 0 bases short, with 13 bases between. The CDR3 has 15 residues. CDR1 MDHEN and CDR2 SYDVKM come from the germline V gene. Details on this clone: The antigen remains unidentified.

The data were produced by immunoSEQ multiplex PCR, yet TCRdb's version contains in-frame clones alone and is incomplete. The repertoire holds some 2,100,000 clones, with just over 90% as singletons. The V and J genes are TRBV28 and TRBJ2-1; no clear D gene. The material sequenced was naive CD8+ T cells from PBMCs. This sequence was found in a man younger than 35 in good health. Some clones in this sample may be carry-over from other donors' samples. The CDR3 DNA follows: TGTGCCAGCACCGCAACCCGAGGCTCCTACAATGAGCAGTTCTTC. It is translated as CASTATRGSYNEQFF.